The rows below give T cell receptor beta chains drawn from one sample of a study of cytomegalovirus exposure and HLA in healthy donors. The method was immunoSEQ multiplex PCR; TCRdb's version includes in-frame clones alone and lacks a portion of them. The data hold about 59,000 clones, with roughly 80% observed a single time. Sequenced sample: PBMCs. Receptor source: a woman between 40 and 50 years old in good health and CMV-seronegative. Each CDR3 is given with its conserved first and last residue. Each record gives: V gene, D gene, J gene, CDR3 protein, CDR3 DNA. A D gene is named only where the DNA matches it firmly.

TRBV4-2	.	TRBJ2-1	CASSQGLNSYNEQFF	TGTGCCAGCAGCCAAGGCCTAAACTCCTACAATGAGCAGTTCTTC
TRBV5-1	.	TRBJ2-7	CASTKGATYEQYF	TGCGCCAGCACCAAAGGGGCGACCTACGAGCAGTACTTC
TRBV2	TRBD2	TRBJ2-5	CASSEAPSGPETQYF	TGTGCCAGCAGTGAAGCGCCTAGCGGGCCGGAGACCCAGTACTTC
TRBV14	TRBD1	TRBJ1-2	CASSPTGTGGNGYTF	TGTGCCAGCAGCCCAACCGGGACAGGGGGAAATGGCTACACCTTC
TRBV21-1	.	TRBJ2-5	CASSKGNSGQETQYF	TGTGCCAGCAGCAAAGGTAATAGCGGTCAAGAGACCCAGTACTTC
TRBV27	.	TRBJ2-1	CASSISGVSYNEQFF	TGTGCCAGCAGTATAAGCGGTGTTTCCTACAATGAGCAGTTCTTC
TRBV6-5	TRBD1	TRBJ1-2	CASSRDRGNYGYTF	TGTGCCAGCAGTCGGGACAGGGGAAACTATGGCTACACCTTC
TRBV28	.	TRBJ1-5	CASSLRQATSQHF	TGTGCCAGCAGTTTAAGACAGGCCACGTCCCAGCATTTT
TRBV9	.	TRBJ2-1	CASSVMERSYNEQFF	TGTGCCAGCAGCGTAATGGAGCGATCCTACAATGAGCAGTTCTTC
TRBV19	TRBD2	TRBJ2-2	CASSIRREGTGELFF	TGTGCCAGTAGTATCCGAAGGGAGGGCACCGGGGAGCTGTTTTTT
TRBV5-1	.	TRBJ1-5	CASSLGGRNQPQHF	TGCGCCAGCAGCTTGGGGGGCAGAAATCAGCCCCAGCATTTT
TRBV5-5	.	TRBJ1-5	CASSLQLGLNQPQHF	TGTGCCAGCAGCTTGCAGCTGGGACTCAATCAGCCCCAGCATTTT
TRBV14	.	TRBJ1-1	CASSQAGGITEAFF	TGTGCCAGCAGCCAAGCAGGAGGTATCACTGAAGCTTTCTTT